These 14 T cell receptor beta chains originate from one sample sequenced in a study of preoperative IRX-2 immunotherapy in early breast cancer. Clones were read by immunoSEQ multiplex PCR, and TCRdb kept only the in-frame ones, dropping some. The data hold approximately 2,100 clones, with over 60% observed a single time. Regarding treatment: preoperative locoregional IRX-2 cytokine immunotherapy. The sequences come from tumor tissue, collected before IRX-2 immunotherapy. These receptors were collected from a human donor with breast cancer.

V is TRBV19 and J is TRBJ1-2; TRBD1 might be the D (5 bases). Trimming removed 3 bases from V and 8 bases from J, with 19 bases in between. The length of the CDR3 is 15 residues. Germline values: CDR1 LNHDA, CDR2 SQIVND (reference sequence). CDR3 nucleotide sequence: TGTGCCAGTAGTATCCCCGGGACCGAGCGTGGAGGCTACACCTTC. Its translation: CASSIPGTERGGYTF. The whole variable domain, filled in from reference TRBV19 and TRBJ1-2, reads DGGITQSPKYLFRKEGQNVTLSCEQNLNHDAMYWYRQDPGQGLRLIYYSQIVNDFQKGDIAEGYSVSREKKESFPLTVTSAQKNPTAFYLCASSIPGTERGGYTFGSGTRLTVV.

The chain uses TRBV14 and TRBJ1-2, with D possibly TRBD1 on 5 matching bases. CDR3 length: 12 residues. V was clipped by 5 bases and J by 8 bases, with 12 bases between them. Germline CDR1 is SGHDN and CDR2 is FVKESK. CDR3 sequence reads: CASSEGVVGYTF. CDR3 nucleotides: TGTGCCAGCAGCGAAGGGGTCGTGGGCTACACCTTC. The entire variable domain, with the rest obtained from reference TRBV14 and TRBJ1-2, is as follows: EAGVTQFPSHSVIEKGQTVTLRCDPISGHDNLYWYRRVMGKEIKFLLHFVKESKQDESGMPNNRFLAERTGGTYSTLKVQPAELEDSGVYFCASSEGVVGYTFGSGTRLTVV.

This clone was observed a few times. This chain joins TRBV6-8 and TRBJ2-5; 7 bases are shared with TRBD2. The length of the CDR3 is 18 residues. With V trimmed by 4 bases and J by 5 bases, 19 bases remained unmatched. Germline V lookup: CDR1 MNHGY, CDR2 SAAAGT. CDR3 DNA sequence: TGTGCCAGCAGTTCTCCGCCTAACGGGAAACTAGCGAGTGAGACCCAGTACTTC. Protein sequence: CASSSPPNGKLASETQYF.

This clone was detected only a few times. The V call is TRBV19, the J call TRBJ1-3, with TRBD1 as a possible D gene (5 bases). The CDR3 contains 17 residues. Germline CDR1 reads LNHDA; CDR2 reads SQIVND (reference sequence). The V end was cut by 4 bases, the J end by 0 bases, with 16 bases between. The CDR3 DNA is TGTGCCAGTAGTACTGTGGGGGGACTCAGCTCTGGAAACACCATATATTTT. Amino acids: CASSTVGGLSSGNTIYF.

This clone was seen only a few times. The rearrangement uses TRBV6-1 and TRBJ2-5; 9 bases match TRBD1. V shed 0 bases, J shed 2 bases, and the junction held 4 bases outside the gene matches. There are 16 residues in the CDR3. The germline V gene encodes CDR1 MNHNS and CDR2 SASEGT. The CDR3 loop reads CASSEAGQGIQETQYF. CDR3 nucleotides: TGTGCCAGCAGTGAAGCGGGACAGGGCATACAAGAGACCCAGTACTTC.

V usage is TRBV11-3 and J usage is TRBJ2-1; the D is unclear. Germline CDR1 is SGHNT and CDR2 is YENEEA. V lost 0 bases, J lost 0 bases, and 12 bases lay in between. This CDR3 contains 17 residues. In DNA, the CDR3 is TGTGCCAGCAGCTTAGATCAGGTGGGGATCTCCTACAATGAGCAGTTCTTC. Encoded protein: CASSLDQVGISYNEQFF.

The table lists this clone with a few counts. The gene calls are TRBV11-3 and TRBJ2-1, with 8 bases matching TRBD1. Germline-derived CDR1 and CDR2 are SGHNT and YENEEA. V was clipped by 6 bases and J by 7 bases; unmatched bases: 11. The CDR3 runs 15 residues. The CDR3 DNA reads TGTGCCAGCAGGCCTAGACAGGGGCCCAGTAATGAGCAGTTCTTC. Translated: CASRPRQGPSNEQFF.

Written as DNA, the CDR3 is TGCAGCGTTGTTTACCAGGAGAGTCAGCCCCAGCATTTT. Translating gives CSVVYQESQPQHF. This chain connects TRBV29-1 to TRBJ1-5; D is unclear. V shed 4 bases and J shed 6 bases, with 13 bases lying between them. The CDR3 has 13 residues. In germline, CDR1 is SQVTM, CDR2 ANQGSEA.

This chain uses TRBV19 with TRBJ2-7, with D tentatively TRBD2 (6 bases). V lost 3 bases and J 7 bases, leaving 13 bases between the germline ends. The germline CDR1 and CDR2 sequences are LNHDA and SQIVND (reference sequence). This CDR3 contains 13 residues. The CDR3 sequence is CASSMGGTREQYF. CDR3 bases: TGTGCCAGTAGTATGGGGGGAACGCGAGAGCAGTACTTC.

This clone has more than one count but fewer than ten. This chain uses TRBV28 with TRBJ1-1, with 7 nucleotides matching TRBD1. The V gene's germline CDR1 is MDHEN and CDR2 SYDVKM. V lost 0 bases, J lost 0 bases, and 1 base stayed unmatched. This CDR3 region has 15 residues. The CDR3 bases are TGTGCCAGCAGTTTATGGGGGACAGTGAACACTGAAGCTTTCTTT. This gives the protein CASSLWGTVNTEAFF.

The chain recombines TRBV1 with TRBJ1-1. TRBV1 is given as a pseudogene. The CDR3 is 12 residues long. The CDR3 sequence is CASSHGPPYAFF. CDR3 coding DNA: TGCGCCAGCAGCCACGGGCCTCCGTATGCTTTCTTT.

The V call is TRBV1, the J call TRBJ2-6; the table calls TRBD1, which could not be checked here. TRBV1 is flagged as a pseudogene. CDR3 length equals 21 residues. Here the CDR3 reads CASSQDHRQGFGSAGANVLTF. In nucleotides, the CDR3 is TGCGCCAGCAGCCAAGATCATCGCCAGGGATTTGGCTCGGCTGGGGCCAACGTCCTGACTTTC.

The chain carries TRBV19 and TRBJ1-1; D is uncertain. Trimming removed 3 bases at V and 6 bases at J, with 11 bases between. The CDR3 runs 13 residues. Germline V gene lookup returns CDR1 LNHDA and CDR2 SQIVND (reference sequence). CDR3 nucleotides: TGTGCCAGTAGTATGCGCCAGTTATCTGAAGCTTTCTTT. Translation: CASSMRQLSEAFF.

This clone appeared a few times. The chain recombines TRBV19 with TRBJ2-6; D might be TRBD1 (5 bases). Germline CDR1 is LNHDA and CDR2 is SQIVND (reference sequence). V was cut by 5 bases and J by 0 bases, with 11 bases left in between. CDR3 size: 16 residues. The CDR3 DNA reads TGTGCCAGTAGTTTCCCAGGGTCCTCTGGGGCCAACGTCCTGACTTTC. Encoded protein: CASSFPGSSGANVLTF. The full variable domain, rest sourced from reference TRBV19 and TRBJ2-6, is DGGITQSPKYLFRKEGQNVTLSCEQNLNHDAMYWYRQDPGQGLRLIYYSQIVNDFQKGDIAEGYSVSREKKESFPLTVTSAQKNPTAFYLCASSFPGSSGANVLTFGAGSRLTVL.